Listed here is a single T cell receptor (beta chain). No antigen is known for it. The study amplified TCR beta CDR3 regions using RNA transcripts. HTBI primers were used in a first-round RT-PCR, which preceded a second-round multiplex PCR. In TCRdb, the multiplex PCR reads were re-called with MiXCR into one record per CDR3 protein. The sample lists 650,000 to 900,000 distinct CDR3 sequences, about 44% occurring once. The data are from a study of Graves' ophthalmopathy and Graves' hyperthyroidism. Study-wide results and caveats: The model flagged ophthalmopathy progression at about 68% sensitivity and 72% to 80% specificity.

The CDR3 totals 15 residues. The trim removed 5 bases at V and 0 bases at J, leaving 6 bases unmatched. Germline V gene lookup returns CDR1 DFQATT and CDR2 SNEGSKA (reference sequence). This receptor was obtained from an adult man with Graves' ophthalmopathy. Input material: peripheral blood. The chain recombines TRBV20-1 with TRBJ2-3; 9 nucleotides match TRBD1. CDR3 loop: CSAARQGVSTDTQYF. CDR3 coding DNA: TGCAGTGCTGCCCGACAGGGGGTGAGCACAGATACGCAGTATTTT.